These 10 T cell receptor beta chains share one sample of origin, sequenced in a study of T cell responses to AZD1222 COVID-19 vaccine. Generated by immunoSEQ multiplex PCR, the TCRdb table keeps only in-frame clones and is missing some. The sample includes some 94,000 clones, 85% to 95% of them seen just once. The sample here was peripheral blood, taken on day 0 of AZD1222 vaccination. These receptors were taken from an adult in good health.

The sample holds one count of this clone. The chain has TRBV3-1 (or the pseudogene TRBV3-2) and TRBJ1-3, with a tentative D call TRBD1 (6 bases). V lost 3 bases to trimming and J lost 4 bases, with 16 bases between them. Germline V gene data show CDR1 as LGHDT and CDR2 as YNNKEL (reference sequence). The CDR3 runs 16 residues. The CDR3 loop is CASSHGQQGTGNTIYF. Written as DNA, the CDR3 is TGTGCCAGCAGCCATGGACAGCAAGGTACAGGAAACACCATATATTTT.

The gene calls are TRBV19 and TRBJ1-5, with D possibly being TRBD1 (6 bases). Per the germline V gene, CDR1 is LNHDA and CDR2 is SQIVND (reference sequence). Trimming cost V 7 bases and J 6 bases, with 19 bases left between them. The CDR3 is 15 residues long. The CDR3 nucleotides are TGTGCCAGTAACTCGGGACAATTAGCAAGTCAGCCCCAGCATTTT. Protein product: CASNSGQLASQPQHF. Variable domain in full (rest from reference TRBV19 and TRBJ1-5): DGGITQSPKYLFRKEGQNVTLSCEQNLNHDAMYWYRQDPGQGLRLIYYSQIVNDFQKGDIAEGYSVSREKKESFPLTVTSAQKNPTAFYLCASNSGQLASQPQHFGDGTRLSIL.

The chain uses TRBV19 and TRBJ2-3; a possible D gene is TRBD1 (6 bases). Germline V gene sequence: CDR1 LNHDA, CDR2 SQIVND (reference sequence). CDR3 length equals 16 residues. The germline V and J ends were trimmed by 6 bases and 0 bases, with 16 bases remaining between them. The CDR3 DNA reads as TGTGCCAGTAGGATGGGGGCGGGCATCAGCACAGATACGCAGTATTTT. Translation gives CASRMGAGISTDTQYF.

The rearrangement links TRBV5-1 to TRBJ1-1; D gene unclear. The germline V and J ends were trimmed by 4 bases and 8 bases, with 12 bases remaining between them. The CDR3 is 12 amino acids. Germline CDR1 SGHRS, CDR2 YFSETQ. The CDR3 DNA follows: TGCGCCAGCAGCCCTGCCGGCAGAGAAGCTTTCTTT. As protein: CASSPAGREAFF.

On this clone: One end of the junction does not line up with germline, which may come from a read error. The V and J genes are TRBV12-5 and TRBJ2-7; D is unclear. The CDR3 is 11 residues long. Looked up from germline, CDR1 is LGHNT and CDR2 is FRNRAP. DNA for the CDR3: TGTGCTAGTGGTGACACCGGGCCCCCGAACTTC. It yields the protein CASGDTGPPNF. Using reference TRBV12-5 and TRBJ2-7 for the parts outside the CDR3, the full variable domain is DARVTQTPRHKVTEMGQEVTMRCQPILGHNTVFWYRQTMMQGLELLAYFRNRAPLDDSGMPKDRFSAEMPDATLATLKIQPSEPRDSAVYFCASGDTGPPNFGPGTRLTVT.

This chain connects TRBV5-1 to TRBJ1-3; the match to TRBD1 covers 7 bases. CDR1 is SGHRS and CDR2 is YFSETQ in the germline V gene. Germline trimming cut 4 bases from V and 1 base from J; bases unmatched to any gene: 2. The CDR3 spans 14 residues. In nucleotides, the CDR3 is TGCGCCAGCAGCAGGGACAGTTCTGGAAACACCATATATTTT. This sequence encodes CASSRDSSGNTIYF. The full variable domain, completed using reference TRBV5-1 and TRBJ1-3, is KAGVTQTPRYLIKTRGQQVTLSCSPISGHRSVSWYQQTPGQGLQFLFEYFSETQRNKGNFPGRFSGRQFSNSRSEMNVSTLELGDSALYLCASSRDSSGNTIYFGEGSWLTVV.

The gene calls are TRBV5-8 and TRBJ1-4; D might be TRBD1 (6 bases). Trimming cost V 4 bases and J 7 bases, with 23 bases left between them. The germline gives CDR1 SGHTS, CDR2 YDEGEE. The CDR3 consists of 17 residues. The CDR3 DNA follows: TGTGCCAGCAGCCATAGGGGGGGTCAGGACAGTTTTGAAAAACTGTTTTTT. The encoded protein is CASSHRGGQDSFEKLFF.

The chain uses TRBV5-1 and TRBJ2-2; the D is unclear. Germline V gives CDR1 SGHRS, CDR2 YFSETQ. Deletions cut 3 bases from V and 7 bases from J, with 7 bases between. This CDR3 comprises 12 residues. The CDR3 region has the DNA TGCGCCAGCAGCTACGATAGCGGGGAGCTGTTTTTT. Protein product: CASSYDSGELFF.

The CDR3 protein is CASRTGRNEQFF. The CDR3 nucleotides read TGTGCCAGCCGAACAGGAAGAAATGAGCAGTTCTTC. This chain connects TRBV6-5 to TRBJ2-1; D perhaps matches TRBD1 (5 bases). V was clipped by 8 bases and J by 7 bases, with 12 bases between them. The CDR3 runs 12 residues. The germline V gene has CDR1 MNHEY and CDR2 SVGAGI.

This sequence joins TRBV6-2 or TRBV6-3 and TRBJ2-7; 13 bases map to TRBD2. Germline CDR1 and CDR2: MNHEY and SVGEGT. V gave up 5 bases and J gave up 10 bases; unmatched junction bases: 8. This CDR3 contains 14 residues. CDR3 DNA sequence: TGTGCCAGCAGTCGGCTCGGACTAGCGGGAGCCCAGTACTTC. Translation gives CASSRLGLAGAQYF.